This TCR beta chain appears in the sequencing data of a study of T cell repertoires in ileal Crohn's disease (dated by TCRdb to about 2019). Regarding the research as a whole: Median disease duration was around 7.9 years, and 30% to 45% of patients were identified as active smokers at the time of surgery. Every patient underwent surgery because of a complication, which was stricturing disease in approximately 60% of cases and penetrating disease in approximately 40%. Endoscopic postoperative recurrence was defined by a Rutgeerts score above i0. The TCR repertoire was analysed in 55 to 70 patients with Crohn's disease drawn from a prospective multicentre cohort. Running in parallel with the study was a multicentre cohort set up to find predictors of early endoscopic recurrence following ileocolonic resection. For commercial TCRB immunosequencing, five hundred nanograms of biopsy DNA were submitted for each sample. Roughly half of the patients were given postoperative therapy, with 18 on anti-TNF agents and about a dozen on thiopurines. A total of about 150 mucosal samples from some 60 patients were sequenced, with samples obtained at several locations on the surgical specimen and at postoperative endoscopy. The M0 samples consisted of biopsies taken from the inflamed part of the ileum within the surgical resection specimen.

From the germline V gene, CDR1 is SGHDT and CDR2 is YYEEEE. From the cysteine through the phenylalanine, the CDR3 covers 14 amino acids. Only the CDR3 portion is preserved as DNA: 42 bases, with reading frame beginning at the first base. V is shortened by 7 bases, J by 0 bases, and the region joining them spans 13 bases. Comments on this clone: Its specific antigen is unknown. No base quality values were provided; no much bigger clone lies one nucleotide off.

In the paper's terms, the time point label means: inflamed ileum from the surgical specimen. Eligible patients were adults with ileal or ileocolonic Crohn's disease who had an indication for ileocolonic resection. Before DNA extraction, whole ileal mucosal biopsies were kept frozen at -80 degrees C. Genomic DNA was isolated from frozen whole biopsies using a TRizol-based method, and the DNA was quantified with a NanoDrop 2000 spectrophotometer. The library relied on the immunoSEQ multiplex PCR assay. Adaptive Biotechnology amplified the CDR3 regions from genomic DNA with a two-step multiplex PCR designed to control amplification bias. The first PCR used primers for every V and J gene segment; the second PCR added barcodes and Illumina adapters. CDR3 libraries were sequenced using an Illumina instrument. As for how the authors treated the data: Vendor-provided pipelines were combined with custom analysis of raw data in R/Bioconductor under R version 3.3.0. Clonality, ranging from 0 to 1, was calculated as the inverse of the normalised Shannon entropy of all productive clones. The repertoire share taken up by the top 100 clones defined high-frequency clones, and only clones that passed a 95% confidence test were kept. The Simpson index measured repertoire diversity, and the Morisita-Horn index measured overlap between samples. TCRdb stores this immuneACCESS table with in-frame sequences only. Part of the clones is absent; in the studies checked, under half of the shortfall reflects unresolved V genes, and no reason is known for the rest. V and J calls and clone size are copied from that table; D and trimming were computed from the DNA. The sample table contains about 17,000 clones; only one count was recorded for 60% to 85% of them. In total, the top ten clones hold roughly 4.1% of the sample.

Study-wide findings and limitations: Compared with non-smokers, patients who were active smokers at surgery showed a significantly higher proportion of clonal expansions (about 25% vs 20%, p=0.02). Endoscopic recurrence was linked to a higher percentage of high-frequency clones at surgery, and recurrence occurred in every patient whose clonality exceeded 26.8% (18/57). Sorted CD8 T cells carried more high-frequency clones than CD4 T cells, suggesting mucosal expansions were mainly CD8. Mucosal CD4 and CD8 T cells were sorted and sequenced only in a subgroup of patients, whose size was not stated.

The chain links TRBV5-6 with TRBJ1-1; the D gene is perhaps TRBD1, on 6 matching bases. This sequence originates from an adult with Crohn's disease. Sequencing was done on a sample of ileal tissue. The DNA sequence follows: TGTGCCAGCCTGGGGGGCAGGGTGAACACTGAAGCTTTCTTT. Protein translation: CASLGGRVNTEAFF. With the rest looked up from the reference TRBV5-6 and TRBJ1-1 genes rather than sequenced, the full variable domain is DAGVTQSPTHLIKTRGQQVTLRCSPKSGHDTVSWYQQALGQGPQFIFQYYEEEERQRGNFPDRFSGHQFPNYSSELNVNALLLGDSALYLCASLGGRVNTEAFFGQGTRLTVV.